Below are 6 T cell receptor beta chains sequenced from a single sample in a study of cytomegalovirus exposure and HLA in healthy donors. The PCR was carried out with 60 Vbeta primers and 13 Jbeta primers. Clones were sequenced by immunoSEQ multiplex PCR, and TCRdb holds only the in-frame ones, with some missing. The sample table includes around 140,000 clones. Sequences were obtained from PBMCs. Receptors were obtained from a male donor in good health and CMV-seronegative.

V gene TRBV18 combines with J gene TRBJ2-2; a possible D gene is TRBD2 (5 bases). Trimming took off 4 bases at V and 1 base at J, with 13 bases between the two ends. Germline lookup yields CDR1 KGHSH and CDR2 LQKENI. The CDR3 extends over 16 amino acids. As DNA, the CDR3 is TGTGCCAGCTCACGTTTCGAGGGAAAGAACACCGGGGAGCTGTTTTTT. Residues: CASSRFEGKNTGELFF.

CDR3 residues: CAWGVGGSNGYTF. CDR3 DNA: TGTGCCTGGGGGGTAGGCGGGTCGAATGGCTACACCTTC. The rearrangement joins TRBV30 to TRBJ1-2; no firm D call. The length of the CDR3 is 13 residues. Germline lookup yields CDR1 GTSNPN and CDR2 SVGIG (reference sequence). The V end was cut by 5 bases, the J end by 6 bases, with 16 bases between. The variable domain in full, completed from reference TRBV30 and TRBJ1-2, reads SQTIHQWPATLVQPVGSPLSLECTVEGTSNPNLYWYRQAAGRGLQLLFYSVGIGQISSEVPQNLSASRPQDRQFILSSKKLLLSDSGFYLCAWGVGGSNGYTFGSGTRLTVV.

The V gene is TRBV15, the J gene TRBJ1-1, with D perhaps matching TRBD1 (5 bases). This CDR3 comprises 17 residues. Germline CDR1 and CDR2: LNHNV and YYDKDF (reference sequence). The V end lost 0 bases, the J end lost 5 bases, and 19 bases lay between the germline ends. The CDR3 DNA reads as TGTGCCACCAGCAGAGATTTGGTGGGGGGATGGGAAACTGAAGCTTTCTTT. It yields the protein CATSRDLVGGWETEAFF. Full variable domain (outside the CDR3, taken from reference TRBV15 and TRBJ1-1): DAMVIQNPRYQVTQFGKPVTLSCSQTLNHNVMYWYQQKSSQAPKLLFHYYDKDFNNEADTPDNFQSRRPNTSFCFLDIRSPGLGDTAMYLCATSRDLVGGWETEAFFGQGTRLTVV.

V gene TRBV9 combines with J gene TRBJ2-3; no clear D. CDR3 length equals 13 residues. The V end was cut by 3 bases, the J end by 2 bases, with 7 bases between. The germline gives CDR1 SGDLS, CDR2 YYNGEE. The CDR3 is CASSASPTDTQYF. The CDR3 coding sequence is TGTGCCAGCAGCGCCAGTCCCACAGATACGCAGTATTTT.

The chain combines TRBV15 with TRBJ2-1; TRBD2 matches 12 bases. CDR1 is LNHNV, CDR2 YYDKDF, per germline (reference sequence). The CDR3 has 16 amino acids. V lost 0 bases, J lost 6 bases, and 3 bases stayed unmatched. The CDR3: CATSRDRLAGVNEQFF. CDR3 nucleotide sequence: TGTGCCACCAGCAGAGATCGACTAGCGGGAGTCAATGAGCAGTTCTTC.

The genes are TRBV9 and TRBJ1-1, with 9 bases aligning to TRBD1. CDR3 length: 16 amino acids. Trimming removed 3 bases from V and 1 base from J; junction bases left unmatched: 7. Germline V lookup: CDR1 SGDLS, CDR2 YYNGEE. The CDR3 spells CASSEGTGRTNTEAFF. Written as DNA, the CDR3 is TGTGCCAGCAGCGAGGGGACAGGGCGCACGAACACTGAAGCTTTCTTT. Together with reference TRBV9 and TRBJ1-1, the CDR3 gives the full variable domain: DSGVTQTPKHLITATGQRVTLRCSPRSGDLSVYWYQQSLDQGLQFLIQYYNGEERAKGNILERFSAQQFPDLHSELNLSSLELGDSALYFCASSEGTGRTNTEAFFGQGTRLTVV.